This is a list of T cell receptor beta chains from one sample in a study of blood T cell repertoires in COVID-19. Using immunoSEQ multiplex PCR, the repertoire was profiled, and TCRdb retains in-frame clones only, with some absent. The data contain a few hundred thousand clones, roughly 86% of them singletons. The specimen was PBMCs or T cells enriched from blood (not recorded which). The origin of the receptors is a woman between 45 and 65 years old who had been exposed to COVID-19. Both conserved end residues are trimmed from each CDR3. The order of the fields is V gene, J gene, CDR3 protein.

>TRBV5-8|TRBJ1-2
ASSLKRGNYGYT
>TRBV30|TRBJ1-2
AWSVIRGTGLSGYT
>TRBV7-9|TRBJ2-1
ASSFPLVNEQF
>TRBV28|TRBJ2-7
ASSQTDRAYEQY
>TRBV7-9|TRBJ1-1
ASSTGQGFTEAF
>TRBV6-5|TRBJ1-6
ASYSGYNSPLH
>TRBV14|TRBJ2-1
ASSQADRLAVAYNEQF
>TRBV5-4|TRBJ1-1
ASSLFDRDNTEAF
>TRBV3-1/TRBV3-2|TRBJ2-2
ASSLRTTSNTGELF
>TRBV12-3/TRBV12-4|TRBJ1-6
ASSPLPSTPLH
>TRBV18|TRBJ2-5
ASSPSSSQETQY
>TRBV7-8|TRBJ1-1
ASSLDRDNTEAF
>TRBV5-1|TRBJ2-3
ASSLFLAGYTDTQY
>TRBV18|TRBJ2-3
ASSPWDIASTDTQY
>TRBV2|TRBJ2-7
ASRGGWSYEQY
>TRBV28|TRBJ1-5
ASNQGQGNQPQH
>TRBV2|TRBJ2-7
ASTPAASISWEQY
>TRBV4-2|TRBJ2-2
ASSQRTGGRRTGELF
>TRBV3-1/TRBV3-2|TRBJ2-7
ASSRPLATVDEQY
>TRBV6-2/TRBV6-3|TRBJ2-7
ASSSYVGQGRYEQY
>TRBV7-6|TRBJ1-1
ASSRKANTEAF
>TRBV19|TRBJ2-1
ASSVGRRDEQF
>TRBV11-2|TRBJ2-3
ASSLEVFAGGGTDTQY